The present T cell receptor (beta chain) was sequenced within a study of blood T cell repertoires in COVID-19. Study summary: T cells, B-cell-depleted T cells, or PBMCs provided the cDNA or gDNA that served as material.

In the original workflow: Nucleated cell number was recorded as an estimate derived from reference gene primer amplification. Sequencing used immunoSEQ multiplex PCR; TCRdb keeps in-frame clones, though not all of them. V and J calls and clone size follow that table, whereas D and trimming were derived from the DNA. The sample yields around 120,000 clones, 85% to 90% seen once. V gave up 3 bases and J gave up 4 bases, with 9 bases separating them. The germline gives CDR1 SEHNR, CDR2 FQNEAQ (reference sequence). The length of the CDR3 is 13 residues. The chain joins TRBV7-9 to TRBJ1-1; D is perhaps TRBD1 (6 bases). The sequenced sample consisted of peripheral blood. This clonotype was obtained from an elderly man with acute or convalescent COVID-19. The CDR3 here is CASSLIGGTEAFF. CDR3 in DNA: TGTGCCAGCAGCTTGATAGGGGGCACTGAAGCTTTCTTT.